A single T cell receptor beta chain is shown here with its context. There are 16 residues in the CDR3. Germline CDR1 reads SGHAT; CDR2 reads FQNNGV. V gave up 4 bases and J gave up 3 bases, with 17 bases separating them. This sample was included in a study of blood T cell repertoires in COVID-19. TCRdb's table, derived via immunoSEQ multiplex PCR, lists solely in-frame clones and lacks some. Of 50,000 to 85,000 clones in the sample, around 82% were seen once. The source is a man between 60 and 75 years old with acute or convalescent COVID-19. Sequences were obtained from peripheral blood. This sequence joins TRBV11-2 and TRBJ2-3; a possible D gene is TRBD2 (5 bases). CDR3 in DNA: TGTGCCAGCAGCTCCAGAAAGAGGGATGTTACAGATACGCAGTATTTT. It translates to CASSSRKRDVTDTQYF.